The entry below gives a single TCR beta chain sequence along with its context. The CDR3 runs to 19 residues. The germline gives CDR1 KGHSH, CDR2 LQKENI. With V trimmed by 0 bases and J by 7 bases, 15 bases remained unmatched. These data come from a study of blood T cell repertoires in COVID-19. Study background: COVID-19 samples from acute and convalescent phases originated in the United States, Italy and Spain. PBMCs, B-cell-depleted T cells, or T cells were the source of the cDNA or gDNA that made up the material.

Authors' analysis steps: Using reference gene primer amplification, nucleated cell counts were estimated. TCRdb's copy holds only in-frame clones and misses some; the assay was immunoSEQ multiplex PCR. That table furnishes V, J and clone size, whereas the DNA furnished D and trimming. The profile shows approximately 90,000 clones, about three quarters of them singletons. Material: peripheral blood. The chain employs TRBV18 and TRBJ2-2, with 9 bases fitting TRBD1. This clonotype was sampled from an elderly woman with acute or convalescent COVID-19. CDR3 region: CASSPPAVWGQGSNGELFF. The CDR3, as DNA: TGTGCCAGCTCACCACCCGCCGTTTGGGGACAGGGAAGCAACGGGGAGCTGTTTTTT.